This T cell receptor beta chain emerged from a study of CD8 T cells in ankylosing spondylitis. General study results and limits: In ankylosing spondylitis blood, a motif of roughly 8 highly homologous TCR beta variants appeared characteristic.

TCRdb redid the calling of the 5' RACE reads with MiXCR, one entry per CDR3 protein. The top ten clones hold 33% of a sample with 130,000 or so distinct CDR3 sequences, about a sixth of them seen once. This CDR3 is built from 15 residues. Germline lookup yields CDR1 MNHEY and CDR2 SMNVEV (reference sequence). With 5 bases removed from V and 0 bases from J, the gap between germline ends came to 8 bases. Concerning this clonotype: The antigen remains undetermined.

This rearrangement joins TRBV27 to TRBJ2-6, with D possibly matching TRBD1 (6 bases). Source material: blood, either unsorted or a sorted T cell fraction (not recorded which). This clonotype originated in a male donor with ankylosing spondylitis. The CDR3 DNA follows: TGTGCCAGCAGTGCCAGGGGCTCTGGGGCCAACGTCCTGACTTTC. Protein: CASSARGSGANVLTF.